This T cell receptor beta chain was documented in a study of blood T cell repertoires in COVID-19. About the research overall: From the United States, Italy and Spain came samples of acute and convalescent COVID-19. From T cells, B-cell-depleted T cells, or PBMCs came the material, which was cDNA or gDNA.

In the original analysis: Counts of nucleated cells, estimated from reference gene primer amplification, were obtained. Sequencing used immunoSEQ multiplex PCR; TCRdb keeps in-frame clones, though not all of them. V, J and clone size were drawn from that table, and D and trimming were deduced from the DNA. The data show approximately 130,000 clones, almost 85% seen once. From germline, CDR1 is MNHEY and CDR2 SMNVEV (reference sequence). Deletions cut 3 bases from V and 6 bases from J, with 15 bases between. This CDR3 spans 15 amino acids. J is TRBJ1-5 and V is TRBV27, with D tentatively TRBD1 (5 bases). This receptor was taken from a human donor in a cohort sampled during active COVID-19. The sequenced sample consisted of peripheral blood. The CDR3 sequence is CASSFRQGLGQPQHF. The CDR3 DNA is TGTGCCAGCAGTTTTAGGCAGGGATTGGGTCAGCCCCAGCATTTT.